The sequence of this TCR beta chain was determined in a study of blood T cell repertoires in COVID-19. Study summary: Spain, Italy and the United States supplied samples that represented acute and convalescent COVID-19.

V gave up 4 bases and J gave up 7 bases; unmatched junction bases: 5. CDR1 is LGHNA and CDR2 is YNFKEQ in the germline V gene. The CDR3 has 15 amino acids. The assay was immunoSEQ multiplex PCR, and TCRdb's table has in-frame clones only and misses some. The table shows about 230,000 clones, with 81% occurring only once. The sequencing input was peripheral blood. The chain links TRBV4-2 to TRBJ2-1; TRBD2 matches at 12 bases. This receptor was obtained from a woman aged 80 or over with acute or convalescent COVID-19. The CDR3 reads CASSPLLAGGNEQFF. In DNA form, the CDR3 reads TGTGCCAGCAGCCCCTTGCTAGCGGGGGGGAATGAGCAGTTCTTC.